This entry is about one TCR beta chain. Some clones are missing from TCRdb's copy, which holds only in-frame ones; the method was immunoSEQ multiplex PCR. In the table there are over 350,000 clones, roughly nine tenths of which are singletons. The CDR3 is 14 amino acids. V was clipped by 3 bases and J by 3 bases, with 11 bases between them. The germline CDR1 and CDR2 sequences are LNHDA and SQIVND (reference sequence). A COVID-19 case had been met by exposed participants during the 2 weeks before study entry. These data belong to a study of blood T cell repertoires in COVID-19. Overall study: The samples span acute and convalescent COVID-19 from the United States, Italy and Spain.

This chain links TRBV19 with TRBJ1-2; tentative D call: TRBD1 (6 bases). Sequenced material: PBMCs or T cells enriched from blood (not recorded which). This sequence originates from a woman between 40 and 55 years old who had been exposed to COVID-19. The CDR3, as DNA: TGTGCCAGTAGTATTACGGACAGCTACTATGGCTACACCTTC. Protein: CASSITDSYYGYTF.